This T cell receptor beta chain is from a study of OX40 agonist ivuxolimab in advanced cancers. Study-wide background: There were three patients with partial responses, one having hepatocellular carcinoma and two cutaneous melanoma. The study, taken as a whole, reports: The expanded peripheral T cells' antigen specificity was not determined. The study observed clonal expansion of CD4+ and CD8+ blood T cells by week 6 at 0.1 to 3.0 mg/kg.

Sequenced by immunoSEQ multiplex PCR; TCRdb stores in-frame clones only, minus some. The repertoire holds roughly 80,000 clones, with about 86% as singletons. Notes on this clone: Antigen specificity is unknown.

Trimming took off 1 base at V and 8 bases at J, with 11 bases between the two ends. Germline values: CDR1 SGHTA, CDR2 FQGNSA. The CDR3 is 13 amino acids. This clonotype was sampled from an adult with an advanced solid tumor such as melanoma, head and neck, liver or kidney cancer. The specimen comprised CD4+ or CD8+ T cells sorted from blood, sampled in a trial of the OX40 agonist ivuxolimab. V gene TRBV7-2 combines with J gene TRBJ1-2; D might be TRBD1 (5 bases). The CDR3 loop reads CASSLEGLGGYTF. The CDR3 nucleotides are TGTGCCAGCAGCTTAGAGGGGCTAGGGGGCTACACCTTC.